This T cell receptor (beta chain) was retrieved from a study of CD8 T cells in Susac syndrome. Random hexamers were used to reverse transcribe an amount of roughly 0.45 to 1 ug RNA. Amplification of TCR beta CDR3 across 54 Vbeta and 13 Jbeta was performed with immunoSEQ multiplex PCR. From the immunoSEQ multiplex PCR reads, TCRdb called clonotypes with MiXCR, one entry per CDR3 protein. The data show about 250,000 distinct CDR3 sequences, around 93% seen once. CDR3 length: 15 amino acids. Germline V gene sequence: CDR1 LGHDT, CDR2 YNNKEL (reference sequence). Trimming took 2 bases from V and 6 from J, leaving 14 bases between them. Sequencing of TCR beta drew on CD8+ and CD4+ T cells from blood. The multiple sclerosis control group was made up of treatment-naive patients with stable or active relapsing-remitting disease. Bulk CD8+ and CD4+ cells came from magnetic negative isolation; CD8+ TEMRA by FACS.

This sequence was found in a human donor with multiple sclerosis. This rearrangement joins TRBV3-1 to TRBJ2-4, with TRBD1 as a possible D gene (6 bases). The sequenced material came from CD4+ T cells from PBMCs. For the CDR3, the DNA is TGTGCCAGCAGCCAACCAGGGGTTTCTGGAAACATTCAGTACTTC. Translating it yields CASSQPGVSGNIQYF. The full variable domain, in which reference TRBV3-1 and TRBJ2-4 provide the parts outside the CDR3, is DTAVSQTPKYLVTQMGNDKSIKCEQNLGHDTMYWYKQDSKKFLKIMFSYNNKELIINETVPNRFSPKSPDKAHLNLHINSLELGDSAVYFCASSQPGVSGNIQYFGAGTRLSVL.